The 30 T cell receptor beta chains presented below share a single source sample, sequenced in a study of cytotoxic CD8 clonotypes in ibrutinib-treated CLL. Using immunoSEQ multiplex PCR, the repertoire was profiled, and TCRdb retains in-frame clones only, with some absent. Of 95,000 to 100,000 clones in the sample, about 72% were seen once. The sequencing used PBMCs, collected after 12 months of ibrutinib treatment. Receptors were obtained from a human donor with chronic lymphocytic leukemia.

The chain joins TRBV7-9 to TRBJ2-3; D is uncertain. The CDR3 is made up of 16 amino acids. V was shortened by 4 bases and J by 3 bases, with 17 bases between the two germline ends. CDR1 is SEHNR, CDR2 FQNEAQ, per germline (reference sequence). CDR3 loop: CASSSLAWAVTDTQYF. The DNA for the CDR3 is TGTGCCAGCAGCTCCCTGGCGTGGGCCGTGACAGATACGCAGTATTTT.

The chain recombines TRBV29-1 with TRBJ2-3; 7 bases line up with TRBD2. This CDR3 is built from 15 residues. Germline V gives CDR1 SQVTM, CDR2 ANQGSEA. With V trimmed by 6 bases and J by 6 bases, 15 bases remained unmatched. CDR3 sequence: CSVTGTTNPGDTQYF. In DNA form, the CDR3 reads TGCAGCGTCACCGGGACTACCAACCCGGGGGATACGCAGTATTTT.

This clone has only a few counts. The J gene is TRBJ2-7, the V gene TRBV7-2; tentatively, D is TRBD1 or TRBD2 (5 bases each). V was shortened by 1 base and J by 5 bases, with 21 bases between the two germline ends. The CDR3 consists of 17 residues. Germline CDR1 is SGHTA and CDR2 is FQGNSA. The DNA of the CDR3 is TGTGCCAGCAGCTTAGAGGACGCATATCGTTTGGGGGACGAGCAGTACTTC. Its protein is CASSLEDAYRLGDEQYF.

This rearrangement joins TRBV5-1 to TRBJ2-5; either TRBD1 or TRBD2 may fit D (7 bases each). Per germline, CDR1 SGHRS and CDR2 YFSETQ. CDR3 length: 16 residues. The V end lost 3 bases, the J end lost 3 bases, and 18 bases lay between the germline ends. The CDR3 region is CASSSLRAGGEETQYF. The CDR3 region has the DNA TGCGCCAGCAGCTCCCTCCGGGCAGGGGGGGAAGAGACCCAGTACTTC.

This clone has a single count. The chain employs TRBV7-9 and TRBJ1-1; perhaps TRBD1 as D (5 bases). CDR1 SEHNR and CDR2 FQNEAQ come from the germline V gene (reference sequence). Trimming removed 3 bases from V and 7 bases from J, with 9 bases in between. The CDR3 spans 12 residues. This chain's CDR3 is CASSFAGGEAFF. CDR3 nucleotides: TGTGCCAGCAGCTTCGCGGGGGGTGAAGCTTTCTTT.

The chain has TRBV6-5 and TRBJ2-7; no reliable D call. The CDR3 is made up of 15 amino acids. Trimming shortened V by 5 bases and J by 1 base, and 15 bases separated the two germline ends. Germline CDR1 is MNHEY and CDR2 is SVGAGI. The CDR3 DNA reads TGTGCCAGCAGTAACATCGTCAAGGGATCCTACGAGCAGTACTTC. Translation: CASSNIVKGSYEQYF.

This rearrangement joins TRBV7-8 to TRBJ2-7, with 8 bases identical to TRBD1. This CDR3 region has 13 residues. CDR1 is SGHVS, CDR2 FQNEAQ, per germline. The J segment lost 8 bases and the V segment lost 7 bases, leaving 10 bases of the junction unmatched. The chain's CDR3 is CASTETGGAKQYF. CDR3 sequence (DNA): TGTGCCAGCACGGAAACAGGGGGAGCTAAGCAGTACTTC.

The rearrangement links TRBV4-1 to TRBJ1-2, with 12 bases lining up with TRBD1. Germline lookup yields CDR1 MGHRA and CDR2 YSYEKL. This CDR3 region has 16 residues. With V trimmed by 0 bases and J by 7 bases, 6 bases remained unmatched. The CDR3 spells CASSQEGTGGAGGYTF. In DNA, the CDR3 is TGCGCCAGCAGCCAAGAAGGGACAGGGGGCGCGGGTGGCTACACCTTC.

The chain recombines TRBV29-1 with TRBJ2-7, with no clear D. V was clipped by 4 bases and J by 5 bases, with 15 bases between them. Germline V lookup: CDR1 SQVTM, CDR2 ANQGSEA. This CDR3 has 13 amino acids. As DNA, the CDR3 is TGCAGCGTTGCGGCAGGATGGTTCGACGAGCAGTACTTC. Its protein product is CSVAAGWFDEQYF.

This clone appeared once. The rearrangement links TRBV30 to TRBJ1-2; tentatively, D is TRBD1 (6 bases). Germline CDR1 reads GTSNPN; CDR2 reads SVGIG (reference sequence). This CDR3 is 17 amino acids long. The V and J ends lost 1 base and 0 bases respectively, with 18 bases between them. CDR3 DNA: TGTGCCTGGAGTGACCCCCGGACAGCAGCTACTAACTATGGCTACACCTTC. Amino acids: CAWSDPRTAATNYGYTF.

The genes are TRBV30 and TRBJ2-5; 12 nucleotides line up with TRBD2. Germline-derived CDR1 and CDR2 are GTSNPN and SVGIG (reference sequence). The CDR3 has 16 residues. V shed 1 base, J shed 5 bases, and the junction held 8 bases outside the gene matches. CDR3 amino acids: CAWSDRLAGDRETQYF. CDR3 nucleotides: TGTGCCTGGAGTGATAGACTAGCGGGGGACCGGGAGACCCAGTACTTC.

J is TRBJ2-1 and V is TRBV7-2, with 11 bases matching TRBD2. This CDR3 comprises 18 residues. Germline V gene data show CDR1 as SGHTA and CDR2 as FQGNSA. Unmatched junction bases numbered 9, after V lost 5 bases and J lost 0 bases. This CDR3 reads CASSVTSGALLSYNEQFF. CDR3 DNA sequence: TGTGCCAGCAGCGTGACTAGCGGGGCTCTCCTCTCCTACAATGAGCAGTTCTTC.

V usage is TRBV12-5 and J usage is TRBJ2-1; perhaps TRBD1 as D (6 bases). This CDR3 has 15 residues. Looked up from germline, CDR1 is LGHNT and CDR2 is FRNRAP. V was clipped by 5 bases and J by 5 bases, with 16 bases between them. The CDR3 sequence is CASGHGQWGNNEQFF. CDR3 DNA: TGTGCTAGTGGTCACGGACAGTGGGGCAACAATGAGCAGTTCTTC.

The chain is built from TRBV7-2 and TRBJ1-2; TRBD1 matches at 7 bases. Germline-derived CDR1 and CDR2 are SGHTA and FQGNSA. Germline trimming cut 3 bases from V and 9 bases from J; bases unmatched to any gene: 7. There are 13 residues in the CDR3. The DNA for the CDR3 is TGTGCCAGCAGCTTCACCGGGACAGACCGCTACACCTTC. Translating gives CASSFTGTDRYTF.

The rearrangement joins TRBV6-5 to TRBJ1-4, with D maybe TRBD1 (5 bases). Trimming cost V 6 bases and J 5 bases, with 13 bases left between them. Germline V gene sequence: CDR1 MNHEY, CDR2 SVGAGI. The CDR3 has 14 residues. The DNA for the CDR3 is TGTGCCAGCAGCTCACGACAGATCAATGAAAAACTGTTTTTT. This gives the protein CASSSRQINEKLFF.

This clone was observed a few times. The chain combines TRBV10-1 with TRBJ1-2; TRBD1 matches 8 bases. Germline CDR1 reads WNHNN; CDR2 reads SYGVQD (reference sequence). This CDR3 region has 15 residues. V was clipped by 2 bases and J by 3 bases; unmatched bases: 5. CDR3 residues: CASSEGQGGDYGYTF. CDR3 in DNA: TGCGCCAGCAGTGAGGGACAGGGCGGTGACTATGGCTACACCTTC.

This chain joins TRBV5-1 and TRBJ2-3; 8 nucleotides match TRBD2. The germline gives CDR1 SGHRS, CDR2 YFSETQ. Trimming removed 3 bases from V and 4 bases from J; junction bases left unmatched: 4. The CDR3 spans 14 residues. The CDR3 is CASSSGGPADTQYF. The CDR3 nucleotides are TGCGCCAGCAGCTCGGGGGGGCCCGCAGATACGCAGTATTTT.

V gene TRBV10-2 combines with J gene TRBJ1-2, with a possible D match to TRBD1 (5 bases). CDR1 is WSHSY and CDR2 is SAAADI in the germline V gene. The CDR3 sequence is 13 residues long. Trimming took 7 bases from V and 3 from J, leaving 12 bases between them. The chain's CDR3 is CASTGTADYGYTF. For the CDR3, the DNA is TGCGCCAGCACTGGGACGGCCGACTATGGCTACACCTTC.

The rearrangement joins TRBV9 to TRBJ2-7, with D possibly matching TRBD1 (5 bases). V was cut by 0 bases and J by 4 bases, with 14 bases left in between. This CDR3 is built from 15 residues. Germline CDR1 reads SGDLS; CDR2 reads YYNGEE. For the CDR3, the DNA is TGTGCCAGCAGCGTAGGTCAGGGAAACACTTACGAGCAGTACTTC. It is translated as CASSVGQGNTYEQYF.

This clone showed up just once. The V and J genes are TRBV9 and TRBJ2-7, with D perhaps matching TRBD2 (6 bases). Between the trimmed V and J ends, which lost 4 bases and 5 bases, there was a span of 13 bases. The CDR3 runs 13 residues. Per germline, CDR1 SGDLS and CDR2 YYNGEE. CDR3 coding DNA: TGTGCCAGCAGCCGGGCGTGGAGGGACGAGCAGTACTTC. Amino acids: CASSRAWRDEQYF.

The chain employs TRBV19 and TRBJ1-3, with D hard to call. Germline CDR1 LNHDA, CDR2 SQIVND (reference sequence). Trimming took off 5 bases at V and 0 bases at J, with 8 bases between the two ends. The length of the CDR3 is 14 residues. Here the CDR3 DNA reads TGTGCCAGTAGTTTCGCTGTCTCTGGAAACACCATATATTTT. This encodes CASSFAVSGNTIYF.

The gene calls are TRBV11-3 and TRBJ2-2; D is unresolved. Germline V CDR1 and CDR2: SGHNT, YENEEA. The V and J ends lost 6 bases and 4 bases respectively, with 9 bases between them. The CDR3 has 13 residues. CDR3 nucleotide sequence: TGTGCCAGCAGGGCTGGTGTCACCGGGGAGCTGTTTTTT. Protein: CASRAGVTGELFF.

This chain connects TRBV27 to TRBJ1-6; tentatively, D is TRBD1 (5 bases). Germline CDR1 reads MNHEY; CDR2 reads SMNVEV (reference sequence). V was shortened by 3 bases and J by 8 bases, with 14 bases between the two germline ends. There are 15 residues in the CDR3. Here the CDR3 reads CASSLLGTVDSPLHF. The CDR3 DNA reads as TGTGCCAGCAGTTTGCTCGGGACCGTCGATTCACCCCTCCACTTT.

The V and J genes are TRBV6-5 and TRBJ2-7, with 9 bases matching TRBD1. Looked up from germline, CDR1 is MNHEY and CDR2 is SVGAGI. CDR3 length: 14 amino acids. V was pared by 2 bases and J by 7 bases, with 6 bases of the junction left unmatched. DNA for the CDR3: TGTGCCAGCAGTTACCCGGACAGGGGCGAGGAGCAGTACTTC. Its protein product is CASSYPDRGEEQYF.

V usage is TRBV12-2 and J usage is TRBJ2-7; whether TRBD2, the table's D call, matches the DNA was not checked. TRBV12-2 is listed as a pseudogene. This CDR3 is built from 12 residues. This CDR3 reads CASRRGLGEQYF. CDR3 coding DNA: TGTGCAAGTCGCCGAGGACTGGGCGAGCAGTACTTC.

The gene calls are TRBV10-3 and TRBJ2-1; D may correspond to TRBD1 or TRBD2 (6 bases each). Germline loops: CDR1 ENHRY, CDR2 SYGVKD. This CDR3 is built from 14 residues. Trimming left V 3 bases short and J 7 bases short, with 13 bases between. The CDR3 DNA follows: TGTGCCATCAGTGACGGAGGGGGGATAAATGAGCAGTTCTTC. It encodes CAISDGGGINEQFF.

This chain uses TRBV28 with TRBJ2-5; TRBD1 might be the D (6 bases). V was shortened by 5 bases and J by 2 bases, with 15 bases between the two germline ends. Germline CDR1 and CDR2: MDHEN and SYDVKM. This CDR3 has 15 residues. The CDR3 DNA is TGTGCCAGCAGTCATCGGACAGAGCCACAAGAGACCCAGTACTTC. It yields the protein CASSHRTEPQETQYF.

The rearrangement uses TRBV9 and TRBJ2-7, with TRBD1 matching over 8 bases. Trimming at V came to 3 bases and at J to 5 bases, leaving 10 bases not matched to a gene. The germline gives CDR1 SGDLS, CDR2 YYNGEE. The length of the CDR3 is 15 residues. CDR3 residues: CASSGQGQGEDEQYF. In DNA form, the CDR3 reads TGTGCCAGCAGCGGCCAAGGACAGGGTGAGGACGAGCAGTACTTC.

V usage is TRBV6-4 and J usage is TRBJ2-2, with 10 bases lining up with TRBD1. The junction had 8 bases not matched to a gene; V was cut back by 6 bases and J by 1 base. Germline V lookup: CDR1 MRHNA, CDR2 SNTAGT. This CDR3 spans 17 amino acids. Written as DNA, the CDR3 is TGTGCCAGCAGAATTAATGGACAGGGGGTGAACACCGGGGAGCTGTTTTTT. Translation gives CASRINGQGVNTGELFF.

CDR3 DNA: TGTGCCAGCAGGCTAGCTAGTGAGCAGTTCTTC. Translated: CASRLASEQFF. The rearrangement joins TRBV5-6 to TRBJ2-1; possibly TRBD2 for D (5 bases). V gave up 5 bases and J gave up 9 bases, with 9 bases separating them. CDR1 is SGHDT, CDR2 YYEEEE, per germline. CDR3 length equals 11 residues.